This T cell receptor beta chain was sequenced during a study of T cell responses to AZD1222 COVID-19 vaccine. Study-wide results and caveats: White British donors predominated, females outnumbered males, and clonal diversity was possibly underestimated.

This clone has only a few counts. Antigen: not known. TCRdb's table, derived via immunoSEQ multiplex PCR, lists solely in-frame clones and lacks some. The sample consists of 130,000 to 150,000 clones, around 83% of them appearing once. Germline V gives CDR1 DFQATT, CDR2 SNEGSKA (reference sequence). The length of the CDR3 is 17 residues. V was pared by 3 bases and J by 0 bases, with 20 bases between. The material sequenced was peripheral blood, taken on day 0 of MenACWY control vaccination. The clonotype originates from an adult in good health. The chain carries TRBV20-1 and TRBJ1-1, with D unresolved. CDR3 DNA: TGCAGTGCTAGTTATACCCTCAGAGTGGAGATGAACACTGAAGCTTTCTTT. This encodes CSASYTLRVEMNTEAFF.